What follows are 23 T cell receptor beta chains derived from one specimen sequenced in a study of blood T cell repertoires in COVID-19. Assay: immunoSEQ multiplex PCR; the TCRdb copy retains only in-frame clones and omits some. The table includes some 120,000 clones, just under 80% detected once. Source material: peripheral blood. The receptors were gathered from a human donor in a cohort sampled during active COVID-19.

The sample holds a few counts of this clone. This chain uses TRBV18 with TRBJ1-5; TRBD1 agrees at 8 bases. This CDR3 region has 14 residues. The germline V gene has CDR1 KGHSH and CDR2 LQKENI. V lost 3 bases, J lost 7 bases, and 5 bases stayed unmatched. The CDR3 is CASSPDREGQPQHF. As DNA, the CDR3 is TGTGCCAGCTCACCGGACAGGGAGGGACAGCCCCAGCATTTT.

J is TRBJ1-2 and V is TRBV2; D gene ambiguous. Germline V CDR1 and CDR2: SNHLY, FYNNEI. The length of the CDR3 is 15 residues. V lost 1 base and J lost 2, with 11 bases in between. The CDR3 spells CASSEGDKLNYGYTF. The CDR3 DNA is TGTGCCAGCAGTGAAGGAGACAAGCTGAACTATGGCTACACCTTC.

The rearrangement links TRBV5-1 to TRBJ2-7, with 11 nucleotides matching TRBD2. This CDR3 spans 15 amino acids. Trimming removed 2 bases from V and 4 bases from J; junction bases left unmatched: 5. Germline CDR1 and CDR2: SGHRS and YFSETQ. DNA of the CDR3: TGCGCCAGCAGCTTAACTAGCGGGAGTGTATACGAGCAGTACTTC. Translating gives CASSLTSGSVYEQYF.

This chain connects TRBV18 to TRBJ2-1, with TRBD2 matching over 7 bases. The CDR3 covers 15 residues. The trim removed 6 bases at V and 4 bases at J, leaving 9 bases unmatched. Per germline, CDR1 KGHSH and CDR2 LQKENI. The chain's CDR3 is CASSPPAGDYNEQFF. CDR3 coding DNA: TGTGCCAGCTCCCCCCCCGCGGGAGATTACAATGAGCAGTTCTTC.

V and J are TRBV10-3 and TRBJ2-1, with 8 positions matching TRBD2. After removal of 8 bases from V and 0 bases from J, the junction contained 9 bases not matched to a gene. CDR3 length: 16 residues. The germline gives CDR1 ENHRY, CDR2 SYGVKD. CDR3 DNA sequence: TGTGCCATCTCCCGTAGCGGGGCTGTCTCCTACAATGAGCAGTTCTTC. Residues: CAISRSGAVSYNEQFF.

The rearrangement uses TRBV11-2 and TRBJ1-6, with no clear D. CDR1 SGHAT and CDR2 FQNNGV come from the germline V gene. V lost 0 bases, J lost 3 bases, and 15 bases lay in between. CDR3 size: 18 residues. DNA of the CDR3: TGTGCCAGCAGCTTAGAACAGTTCAATGTCGACTATAATTCACCCCTCCACTTT. Its translation is CASSLEQFNVDYNSPLHF.

V usage is TRBV27 and J usage is TRBJ1-2; perhaps TRBD1 as D (5 bases). Germline assignment: CDR1 MNHEY and CDR2 SMNVEV (reference sequence). CDR3 length: 14 residues. The ends were cut back, 5 bases at V and 4 bases at J, with 14 bases in the middle. Here the CDR3 reads CASSPRQILYGYTF. For the CDR3, the DNA is TGTGCCAGCAGTCCTAGACAGATACTCTATGGCTACACCTTC.

This chain uses TRBV6-5 with TRBJ1-1, with TRBD1 identical over 10 bases. Per the germline V gene, CDR1 is MNHEY and CDR2 is SVGAGI. The CDR3 runs to 15 residues. V dropped 4 bases and J dropped 4; count of bases not matched to a gene: 6. The CDR3 DNA follows: TGTGCCAGCAGTTCGACAGGGGGCGCGGGCACTGAAGCTTTCTTT. Translated: CASSSTGGAGTEAFF.

This chain uses TRBV19 with TRBJ2-7, with D possibly being TRBD1 (5 bases). Deletions cut 2 bases from V and 5 bases from J, with 10 bases between. Germline V gene sequence: CDR1 LNHDA, CDR2 SQIVND (reference sequence). The CDR3 is 13 amino acids. In DNA, the CDR3 is TGTGCCAGTAGTATACTAAGGGGCCACGAGCAGTACTTC. Its protein is CASSILRGHEQYF. Combining the CDR3 with reference TRBV19 and TRBJ2-7 gives the whole variable domain DGGITQSPKYLFRKEGQNVTLSCEQNLNHDAMYWYRQDPGQGLRLIYYSQIVNDFQKGDIAEGYSVSREKKESFPLTVTSAQKNPTAFYLCASSILRGHEQYFGPGTRLTVT.

This clone appeared a single time. The chain uses TRBV4-2 and TRBJ2-7; 7 nucleotides line up with TRBD2. Germline CDR1 reads LGHNA; CDR2 reads YNFKEQ. CDR3 length: 14 amino acids. With 2 bases clipped from V and 0 bases from J, the junction kept 1 base outside the gene matches. CDR3 DNA sequence: TGTGCCAGCAGCCAAACGGGAGGCTCCTACGAGCAGTACTTC. Translation gives CASSQTGGSYEQYF.

This clone was recorded only once. The chain uses TRBV7-2 and TRBJ1-5; D is perhaps TRBD1 (5 bases). V lost 2 bases and J 7 bases, leaving 15 bases between the germline ends. The CDR3 has 15 residues. Germline V CDR1 and CDR2: SGHTA, FQGNSA. As DNA, the CDR3 is TGTGCCAGCAGCTTACAATCAGGGCTGAGACAGCCCCAGCATTTT. This translates into CASSLQSGLRQPQHF.

The rearrangement joins TRBV7-2 to TRBJ1-4, with 9 bases aligning to TRBD1. The J segment lost 10 bases and the V segment lost 5 bases, leaving 14 bases of the junction unmatched. CDR3 length: 16 residues. Germline lookup yields CDR1 SGHTA and CDR2 FQGNSA. CDR3: CASSLPLTGGSGKLFF. The CDR3 bases are TGTGCCAGCAGCCTACCCCTTACAGGGGGCAGTGGAAAACTGTTTTTT.

This clone has a handful of counts. This rearrangement joins TRBV29-1 to TRBJ2-1, with TRBD1 matching over 9 bases. CDR3 length: 14 amino acids. Per germline, CDR1 SQVTM and CDR2 ANQGSEA. Trimming cost V 6 bases and J 5 bases; bases outside gene matches: 8. The CDR3 DNA is TGCAGCGTGGACTCCGGGACAGGGAACAATGAGCAGTTCTTC. Amino acids: CSVDSGTGNNEQFF.

The chain is built from TRBV28 and TRBJ2-7, with a possible D match to TRBD2 (5 bases). The CDR3 totals 14 residues. Germline V gives CDR1 MDHEN, CDR2 SYDVKM. Deletions cut 5 bases from V and 3 bases from J, with 14 bases between. CDR3 in amino acids: CASSTSRTVYEQYF. Here the CDR3 DNA reads TGTGCCAGCAGTACCTCCAGGACTGTCTACGAGCAGTACTTC.

The chain uses TRBV3-1 (or the pseudogene TRBV3-2) and TRBJ2-5; D is undetermined. Deletions cut 4 bases from V and 3 bases from J, with 9 bases between. The length of the CDR3 is 13 residues. Germline lookup yields CDR1 LGHDT and CDR2 YNNKEL (reference sequence). CDR3 residues: CASSLNSEETQYF. The CDR3 bases are TGTGCCAGCAGCCTTAACAGTGAAGAGACCCAGTACTTC.

The J gene is TRBJ2-7, the V gene TRBV6-1; 10 bases map to TRBD1. Germline CDR1 reads MNHNS; CDR2 reads SASEGT. V gave up 0 bases and J gave up 2 bases; unmatched junction bases: 4. This CDR3 has 16 residues. In DNA form, the CDR3 reads TGTGCCAGCAGTGAAGCGGGGACAGGGGTTCCCTACGAGCAGTACTTC. It is translated as CASSEAGTGVPYEQYF.

This clone was recorded a few times. The V and J genes are TRBV6-5 and TRBJ1-2; 9 bases are shared with TRBD1. This CDR3 comprises 13 residues. The J segment lost 6 bases and the V segment lost 5 bases, leaving 4 bases of the junction unmatched. Germline lookup yields CDR1 MNHEY and CDR2 SVGAGI. CDR3 sequence (DNA): TGTGCCAGCAGTACAGGGGGCAGAGATGGCTACACCTTC. It encodes CASSTGGRDGYTF.

The genes are TRBV6-2 or TRBV6-3 and TRBJ1-6; D not certain. Germline CDR1 and CDR2: MNHEY and SVGEGT. The germline V and J ends were trimmed by 5 bases and 4 bases, with 12 bases remaining between them. The CDR3 spans 15 residues. The CDR3 DNA is TGTGCCAGCAGTGGGAGGCCGGTTTATAATTCACCCCTCCACTTT. Protein: CASSGRPVYNSPLHF.

This clone was seen a handful of times. The chain is built from TRBV7-2 and TRBJ1-6; TRBD1 matches 7 bases. The CDR3 totals 14 residues. Germline V gives CDR1 SGHTA, CDR2 FQGNSA. The junction had 4 bases not matched to a gene; V was cut back by 4 bases and J by 7 bases. The CDR3 is CASSWGTVNSPLHF. CDR3 coding DNA: TGTGCCAGCAGCTGGGGGACAGTGAATTCACCCCTCCACTTT. Complete variable domain (other parts from reference TRBV7-2 and TRBJ1-6): GAGVSQSPSNKVTEKGKDVELRCDPISGHTALYWYRQSLGQGLEFLIYFQGNSAPDKSGLPSDRFSAERTGGSVSTLTIQRTQQEDSAVYLCASSWGTVNSPLHFGNGTRLTVT.

This chain links TRBV19 with TRBJ2-7, with 10 bases identical to TRBD1. The ends lost 6 bases at V and 2 bases at J; junction bases unmatched: 4. This CDR3 has 14 amino acids. Germline CDR1 reads LNHDA; CDR2 reads SQIVND (reference sequence). CDR3 loop: CASRPGQGTYEQYF. In DNA, the CDR3 is TGTGCCAGTAGACCGGGACAGGGGACCTACGAGCAGTACTTC.

This clone was found once. Here the CDR3 reads CASSPTLLGQGEYGYTF. CDR3 in DNA: TGTGCCAGCAGCCCCACCTTACTGGGACAGGGTGAGTATGGCTACACCTTC. This chain connects TRBV3-1 (or the pseudogene TRBV3-2) to TRBJ1-2, with 9 positions matching TRBD1. The CDR3 runs to 17 residues. The V gene end was trimmed by 4 bases and the J gene end by 5 bases; junction bases not matched to a gene: 14. Germline CDR1 reads LGHDT; CDR2 reads YNNKEL (reference sequence).

The genes are TRBV4-3 and TRBJ2-7; 10 nucleotides match TRBD2. The germline gives CDR1 LGHNA, CDR2 YSLEER. V was clipped by 2 bases and J by 1 base; unmatched bases: 17. This CDR3 has 20 amino acids. The CDR3, as DNA: TGCGCCAGCAGCCAACCACTATCCGGGACTAGCGTTGTACCATCCTACGAGCAGTACTTC. Its translation: CASSQPLSGTSVVPSYEQYF.

The sample holds one count of this clone. V is TRBV5-5 and J is TRBJ2-7; D not resolved. CDR3 length equals 13 residues. CDR1 and CDR2 from the germline V gene are SGHKS and YYEKEE (reference sequence). Trimming removed 5 bases at V and 5 bases at J, with 14 bases between. The CDR3 nucleotides are TGTGCCAGCAGTCCTAACTCAATGGACGAGCAGTACTTC. The encoded protein is CASSPNSMDEQYF.